This T cell receptor beta chain came from a study of blood T cell repertoires in COVID-19. Study summary: Acute-phase and convalescent COVID-19 samples originated in the United States, Italy and Spain. T cells, B-cell-depleted T cells, or PBMCs provided the cDNA or gDNA that served as material.

Per the study methods: Reference gene primer amplification gave estimated nucleated cell counts. TCRdb's copy holds only in-frame clones and misses some; the assay was immunoSEQ multiplex PCR. V, J and clone size derive from that table, while D and trimming were established from the DNA sequence. This table holds about 41,000 clones, over 70% found once. Trimming removed 7 bases at V and 5 bases at J, with 14 bases between. CDR3 length: 13 amino acids. The germline V gene encodes CDR1 MDHEN and CDR2 SYDVKM. This sequence joins TRBV28 and TRBJ1-1; the D gene is possibly TRBD1 (5 bases). The clonotype originates from a woman of 80 years or more with active or convalescent COVID-19. The sequenced sample consisted of peripheral blood. The CDR3 region is CASISAGRTEAFF. The CDR3 coding sequence is TGTGCCAGCATTTCTGCAGGGCGGACTGAAGCTTTCTTT.